These 20 T cell receptor beta chains came from one sample sequenced in a study of cytomegalovirus exposure and HLA in healthy donors listed by TCRdb under 2017. The receptor library was made with the immunoSEQ multiplex PCR assay. For the multiplex PCR, a mixture combining 60 forward primers for TCR Vbeta segments and 13 reverse primers for TCR Jbeta segments was used. Here the immuneACCESS table is served through TCRdb, limited to in-frame sequences with V and J called. Missing clones are a known gap in these copies; in checked studies unresolved V genes cover under half, and the rest lacks a known reason. The sample data list 55,000 to 70,000 clones, and 55% to 70% of these were observed just once. 3% to 3.5% of the sample is held by the ten biggest clonotypes. Sequenced material: PBMCs. The receptors shown here come from a woman in her fifties or sixties in good health and CMV-seronegative.

About this clone itself: A junction end diverges from the germline sequence, so it may reflect a read error. This chain uses TRBV7-7 with TRBJ2-5; TRBD1 aligns across 8 bases. Germline CDR1 reads SSHAT; CDR2 reads FNYEAQ (reference sequence). The CDR3 spans 15 residues. In nucleotides, the CDR3 is TGTGCTAGCAGCTTCGGGACAGGCCAAGGGGAGACCCAGTACTTC. Amino acids: CASSFGTGQGETQYF.

J is TRBJ2-1 and V is TRBV5-1; D is possibly TRBD1 (6 bases). The CDR3 runs to 16 residues. Germline V gene lookup returns CDR1 SGHRS and CDR2 YFSETQ. V was pared by 1 base and J by 4 bases, with 15 bases between. The CDR3 spells CASSLSWDTGYNEQFF. CDR3 nucleotides: TGCGCCAGCAGCTTGTCTTGGGACACGGGTTACAATGAGCAGTTCTTC.

This rearrangement joins TRBV11-3 to TRBJ2-7, with 11 bases matching TRBD2. V lost 6 bases and J lost 0; bases outside the gene matches: 4. CDR1 is SGHNT, CDR2 YENEEA, per germline. The CDR3 is 15 amino acids. The CDR3: CASSSGRGSSYEQYF. Written as DNA, the CDR3 is TGTGCCAGCAGTAGCGGGAGGGGTAGCTCCTACGAGCAGTACTTC. Supplemented by reference TRBV11-3 and TRBJ2-7, the full variable domain reads EAGVVQSPRYKIIEKKQPVAFWCNPISGHNTLYWYLQNLGQGPELLIRYENEEAVDDSQLPKDRFSAERLKGVDSTLKIQPAELGDSAVYLCASSSGRGSSYEQYFGPGTRLTVT.

A few counts support this clone. The genes are TRBV19 and TRBJ2-1; D unclear. This CDR3 has 12 amino acids. Germline CDR1 is LNHDA and CDR2 is SQIVND (reference sequence). V was trimmed by 5 bases and J by 10 bases, leaving 12 bases between them. CDR3 residues: CASSHPFQEQFF. In DNA, the CDR3 is TGTGCCAGTAGTCATCCCTTCCAGGAGCAGTTCTTC.

The CDR3 nucleotides are TGCAGTGCTGTACAGGCCTACGAGCAGTACTTC. Protein sequence: CSAVQAYEQYF. The rearrangement links TRBV20-1 to TRBJ2-7; possibly TRBD1 for D (5 bases). Germline lookup yields CDR1 DFQATT and CDR2 SNEGSKA (reference sequence). The CDR3 sequence is 11 residues long. V lost 5 bases, J lost 2 bases, and 7 bases lay in between.

J is TRBJ2-7 and V is TRBV5-6, with 7 bases fitting TRBD2. V shed 4 bases, J shed 2 bases, and the junction held 3 bases outside the gene matches. Germline V CDR1 and CDR2: SGHDT, YYEEEE. This CDR3 comprises 13 residues. The CDR3 DNA reads as TGTGCCAGCAGCCCGGGGACTACCTACGAGCAGTACTTC. Its translation is CASSPGTTYEQYF.

V usage is TRBV5-1 and J usage is TRBJ2-7; 14 bases agree with TRBD2. The CDR3 runs to 15 residues. V trimming: 3 bases; J trimming: 6 bases; junction bases outside the gene matches: 5. Germline CDR1 SGHRS, CDR2 YFSETQ. CDR3 sequence (DNA): TGCGCCAGCAGCTCGGGGACTAGCGGGAGAGGCGAGCAGTACTTC. This gives the protein CASSSGTSGRGEQYF.

The V and J genes are TRBV28 and TRBJ2-3, with TRBD2 identical over 10 bases. Germline CDR1 reads MDHEN; CDR2 reads SYDVKM. This CDR3 spans 16 amino acids. After removal of 6 bases from V and 7 bases from J, the junction contained 13 bases not matched to a gene. The CDR3 DNA sequence: TGTGCCAGCAGCCCGCCAGCGGGAGGGCCCAAGAATACGCAGTATTTT. Translating gives CASSPPAGGPKNTQYF.

This rearrangement joins TRBV11-3 to TRBJ2-3; the D is unclear. The CDR3 has 13 amino acids. V lost 1 base and J 4 bases, leaving 6 bases between the germline ends. From germline, CDR1 is SGHNT and CDR2 YENEEA. CDR3 sequence: CASSLGEADTQYF. CDR3 DNA: TGTGCCAGCAGCTTAGGCGAGGCAGATACGCAGTATTTT. Full variable domain (outside the CDR3, taken from reference TRBV11-3 and TRBJ2-3): EAGVVQSPRYKIIEKKQPVAFWCNPISGHNTLYWYLQNLGQGPELLIRYENEEAVDDSQLPKDRFSAERLKGVDSTLKIQPAELGDSAVYLCASSLGEADTQYFGPGTRLTVL.

The V and J genes are TRBV2 and TRBJ2-7; 8 bases agree with TRBD2. CDR3 size: 14 residues. Germline loops: CDR1 SNHLY, CDR2 FYNNEI. J lost 2 bases, V lost 7 bases, and 7 bases had no gene match. CDR3 protein: CASTRGERTYEQYF. CDR3 nucleotide sequence: TGTGCCAGCACGCGGGGGGAAAGAACCTACGAGCAGTACTTC.

The CDR3 nucleotides are TGTGCCAGCAGTTACCCGTTGCAGCGGGACCACGAGCAGTACTTC. Protein product: CASSYPLQRDHEQYF. The chain employs TRBV6-6 and TRBJ2-7; TRBD2 matches 7 bases. V lost 2 bases, J lost 5 bases, and 9 bases stayed unmatched. CDR1 and CDR2 (germline): MNHNY, SVGAGI (reference sequence). This CDR3 is built from 15 residues.

Regarding this clone: The junction departs from the called germline gene at one end, perhaps through a read error. The CDR3 DNA reads as TGCGCCATCAGCCAAGGTCCTCGCGTTAGCTCTGGGGCCAACGTCCTGACTTTC. It specifies CAISQGPRVSSGANVLTF. The J gene is TRBJ2-6, the V gene TRBV4-3; D is uncertain. The CDR3 length is 18 residues. In germline, CDR1 is LGHNA, CDR2 YSLEER.

This clone has only a few counts. This sequence joins TRBV29-1 and TRBJ1-2; a weak D match, TRBD1 (6 bases). This CDR3 has 12 residues. V was cut by 2 bases and J by 4 bases, with 8 bases left in between. From germline, CDR1 is SQVTM and CDR2 ANQGSEA. CDR3 coding DNA: TGCAGCGTTGAAAAACAGGGCTATGGCTACACCTTC. Residues: CSVEKQGYGYTF.

The chain links TRBV4-3 to TRBJ2-5, with D hard to call. Per germline, CDR1 LGHNA and CDR2 YSLEER. CDR3 length: 13 residues. With 1 base removed from V and 4 bases from J, the gap between germline ends came to 7 bases. Here the CDR3 reads CASSQVRGETQYF. The CDR3 bases are TGCGCCAGCAGCCAAGTGAGAGGAGAGACCCAGTACTTC.

The gene calls are TRBV7-2 and TRBJ2-3; maybe TRBD1 (5 bases). Trimming pared 5 bases from V and 7 bases from J, leaving 25 bases between. Germline-derived CDR1 and CDR2 are SGHTA and FQGNSA. The CDR3 has 17 residues. The DNA for the CDR3 is TGTGCCAGCAGCCCGACGCCTCTAGGGGCCGCTTGGAATACGCAGTATTTT. Encoded protein: CASSPTPLGAAWNTQYF.

CDR3 sequence reads: CASSVDTYSAIQYF. Written as DNA, the CDR3 is TGTGCCAGCAGCGTCGACACCTATAGCGCCATTCAGTACTTC. The chain carries TRBV5-4 and TRBJ2-4; D perhaps matches TRBD2 (5 bases). The CDR3 loop spans 14 amino acids. V was shortened by 4 bases and J by 9 bases, with 17 bases between the two germline ends. Germline V CDR1 and CDR2: SGHNT, YYREEE (reference sequence).

The chain joins TRBV10-3 to TRBJ2-7; possibly TRBD1 for D (8 bases). The CDR3 loop spans 15 amino acids. Germline assignment: CDR1 ENHRY and CDR2 SYGVKD. V was pared by 6 bases and J by 4 bases, with 19 bases between. CDR3 sequence: CAIRTGDGRSYEQYF. The DNA for the CDR3 is TGTGCCATCAGGACAGGGGACGGGAGGTCGTACGAGCAGTACTTC.

The chain employs TRBV5-6 and TRBJ2-7; TRBD2 aligns across 9 bases. V shed 4 bases, J shed 0 bases, and the junction held 2 bases outside the gene matches. This CDR3 is 14 amino acids long. CDR1 is SGHDT and CDR2 is YYEEEE in the germline V gene. CDR3 residues: CASSTGLASYEQYF. The CDR3 DNA is TGTGCCAGCAGCACGGGACTAGCCTCCTACGAGCAGTACTTC.

The chain uses TRBV27 and TRBJ2-2, with 10 bases identical to TRBD1. The CDR3 length is 13 residues. The V gene end was trimmed by 10 bases and the J gene end by 6 bases; junction bases not matched to a gene: 5. The germline V gene encodes CDR1 MNHEY and CDR2 SMNVEV (reference sequence). The CDR3 region has the DNA TGTGCCACCCTGGACAGGGGGTCCGGGGAGCTGTTTTTT. Translating gives CATLDRGSGELFF.

This clone was seen a handful of times. The chain employs TRBV6-6 and TRBJ2-7; 10 bases fit TRBD2. The CDR3 is made up of 15 amino acids. V lost 7 bases to trimming and J lost 3 bases; unmatched junction nucleotides: 9. Germline assignment: CDR1 MNHNY and CDR2 SVGAGI (reference sequence). CDR3 DNA sequence: TGTGCCAGCACCCCCGGGACTAGCGAGCTCTACGAGCAGTACTTC. Protein product: CASTPGTSELYEQYF.